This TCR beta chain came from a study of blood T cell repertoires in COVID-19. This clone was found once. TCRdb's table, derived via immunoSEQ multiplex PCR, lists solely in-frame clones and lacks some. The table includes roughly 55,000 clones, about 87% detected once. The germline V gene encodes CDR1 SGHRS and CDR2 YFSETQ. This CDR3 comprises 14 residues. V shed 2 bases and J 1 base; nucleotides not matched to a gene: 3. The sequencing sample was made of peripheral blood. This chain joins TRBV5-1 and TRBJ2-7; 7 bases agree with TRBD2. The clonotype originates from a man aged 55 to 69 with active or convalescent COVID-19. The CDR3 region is CASSFRGDSYEQYF. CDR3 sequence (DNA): TGCGCCAGCAGCTTTCGGGGGGATTCCTACGAGCAGTACTTC.